Listed below are T cell receptor beta chains from one sample, sequenced in a study of OX40 agonist ivuxolimab in advanced cancers. The assay was immunoSEQ multiplex PCR, and TCRdb's table has in-frame clones only and misses some. The sample consists of tens of thousands of clones, approximately 81% of them appearing once. Material: CD4+ or CD8+ T cells sorted from blood, obtained in a trial of the OX40 agonist ivuxolimab. Receptor source: an adult with an advanced solid tumor such as melanoma, head and neck, liver or kidney cancer. CDR3s include the opening cysteine and the closing phenylalanine or tryptophan. Fields, in order: J gene, D gene, clone size, V gene, CDR3 protein, CDR3 DNA. A D gene is named only where the DNA matches it firmly. The listing skips clone size in some rows; elsewhere it reads once, few, many or a size class.

J: TRBJ1-1; D: TRBD1; size: .; V: TRBV5-4; CDR3: CASSTGVMNTEAFF; DNA: TGTGCCAGCAGTACAGGGGTAATGAACACTGAAGCTTTCTTT
J: TRBJ2-2; D: .; size: .; V: TRBV6-5; CDR3: CASSEVLVAGELFF; DNA: TGTGCCAGCAGTGAAGTCCTAGTTGCCGGGGAGCTGTTTTTT
J: TRBJ2-5; D: TRBD1; size: .; V: TRBV10-1; CDR3: CASRKDRGWETQYF; DNA: TGCGCCAGCAGAAAAGACAGGGGGTGGGAGACCCAGTACTTC
J: TRBJ2-7; D: .; size: .; V: TRBV29-1; CDR3: CSVGEPYEQYF; DNA: TGCAGCGTTGGGGAACCCTACGAGCAGTACTTC
J: TRBJ2-2; D: TRBD2; size: once; V: TRBV10-1; CDR3: CASSPSGTGELFF; DNA: TGCGCCAGCAGTCCTAGCGGCACCGGGGAGCTGTTTTTT
J: TRBJ2-2; D: TRBD2; size: .; V: TRBV10-1; CDR3: CASSEPSGRNTGELFF; DNA: TGCGCCAGCAGCGAACCTAGCGGGCGGAACACCGGGGAGCTGTTTTTT
J: TRBJ2-1; D: TRBD2; size: .; V: TRBV28; CDR3: CASSDRRGGLIDSSYNEQFF; DNA: TGTGCCAGCAGTGACCGGCGCGGGGGGCTAATCGATAGCTCCTACAATGAGCAGTTCTTC
J: TRBJ1-4; D: .; size: .; V: TRBV27; CDR3: CASSLQGEEKLFF; DNA: TGTGCCAGCAGTTTACAGGGCGAGGAAAAACTGTTTTTT
J: TRBJ2-1; D: .; size: .; V: TRBV5-5; CDR3: CASSFRLDYNEQFF; DNA: TGTGCCAGCAGCTTTCGGCTAGACTACAATGAGCAGTTCTTC
J: TRBJ1-4; D: .; size: .; V: TRBV29-1; CDR3: CSGRGSNEKLFF; DNA: TGCAGCGGGAGGGGTTCTAATGAAAAACTGTTTTTT
J: TRBJ1-1; D: .; size: once; V: TRBV5-4; CDR3: CASSQDPGRYTEAFF; DNA: TGTGCCAGCAGCCAAGATCCGGGACGTTACACTGAAGCTTTCTTT
J: TRBJ2-5; D: .; size: .; V: TRBV28; CDR3: CASRVGQKETQYF; DNA: TGTGCCAGCAGGGTGGGACAAAAAGAGACCCAGTACTTC
J: TRBJ2-2; D: .; size: .; V: TRBV7-9; CDR3: CASSLRPGELFF; DNA: TGTGCCAGCAGCTTAAGGCCCGGGGAGCTGTTTTTT
J: TRBJ2-3; D: TRBD2; size: .; V: TRBV13; CDR3: CASSLGTTTSGSTDTQYF; DNA: TGTGCCAGCAGCTTAGGCACCACGACTAGCGGTAGCACAGATACGCAGTATTTT
J: TRBJ1-3; D: .; size: .; V: TRBV5-1; CDR3: CASSRSGTTGNTIYF; DNA: TGCGCCAGCAGCCGCTCCGGGACAACTGGAAACACCATATATTTT
J: TRBJ1-1; D: .; size: .; V: TRBV6-1; CDR3: CASSEEGGRPNTEAFF; DNA: TGTGCCAGCAGTGAAGAGGGGGGCCGACCTAACACTGAAGCTTTCTTT
J: TRBJ2-3; D: TRBD2; size: .; V: TRBV6-1; CDR3: CASKVGGRADTQYF; DNA: TGTGCCAGCAAAGTTGGCGGGAGGGCAGATACGCAGTATTTT